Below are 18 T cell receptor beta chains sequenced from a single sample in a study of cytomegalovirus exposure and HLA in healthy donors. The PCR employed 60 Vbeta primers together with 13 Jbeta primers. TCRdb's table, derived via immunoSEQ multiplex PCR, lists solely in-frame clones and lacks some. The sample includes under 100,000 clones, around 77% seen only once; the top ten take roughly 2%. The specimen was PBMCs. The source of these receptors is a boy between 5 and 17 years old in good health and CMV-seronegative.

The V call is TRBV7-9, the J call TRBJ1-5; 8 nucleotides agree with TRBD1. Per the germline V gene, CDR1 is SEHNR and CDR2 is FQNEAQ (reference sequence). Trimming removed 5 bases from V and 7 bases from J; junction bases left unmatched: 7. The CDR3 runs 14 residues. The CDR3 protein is CASSVQGAQQPQHF. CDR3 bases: TGTGCCAGCAGCGTCCAGGGGGCCCAACAGCCCCAGCATTTT.

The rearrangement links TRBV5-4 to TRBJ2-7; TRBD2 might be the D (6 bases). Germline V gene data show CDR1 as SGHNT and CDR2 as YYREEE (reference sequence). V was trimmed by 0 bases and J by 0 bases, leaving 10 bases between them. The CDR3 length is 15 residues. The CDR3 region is CASSLGGTYSYEQYF. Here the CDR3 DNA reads TGTGCCAGCAGCTTGGGCGGGACTTACTCCTACGAGCAGTACTTC.

CDR3 amino acids: CAGGQSGANVLTF. The CDR3 region has the DNA TGTGCCGGGGGACAGTCTGGGGCCAACGTCCTGACTTTC. The V call is TRBV6-5, the J call TRBJ2-6; 7 positions agree with TRBD1. V was pared by 11 bases and J by 1 base, with 2 bases of the junction left unmatched. This CDR3 comprises 13 residues. Germline V gene sequence: CDR1 MNHEY, CDR2 SVGAGI.

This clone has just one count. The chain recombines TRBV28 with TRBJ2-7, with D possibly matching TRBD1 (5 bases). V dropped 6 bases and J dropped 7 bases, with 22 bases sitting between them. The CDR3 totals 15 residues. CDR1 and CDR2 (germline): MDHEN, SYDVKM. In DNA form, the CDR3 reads TGTGCCAGCAGCGCCTCCAGGGTTGAGAGAGGAGAGCAGTACTTC. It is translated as CASSASRVERGEQYF.

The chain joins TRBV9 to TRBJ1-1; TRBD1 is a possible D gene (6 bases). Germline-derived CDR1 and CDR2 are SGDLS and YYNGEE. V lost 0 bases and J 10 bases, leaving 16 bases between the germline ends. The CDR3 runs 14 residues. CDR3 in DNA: TGTGCCAGCAGCGTAGGGGGTTCGGGGACACCAGCTTTCTTT. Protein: CASSVGGSGTPAFF.

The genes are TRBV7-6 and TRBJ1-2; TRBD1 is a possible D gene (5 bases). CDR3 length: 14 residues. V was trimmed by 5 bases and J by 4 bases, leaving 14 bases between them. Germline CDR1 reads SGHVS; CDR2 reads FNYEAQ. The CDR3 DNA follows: TGTGCCAGCAGCCCGGGGGGAAGTGGCTATGGCTACACCTTC. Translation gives CASSPGGSGYGYTF.

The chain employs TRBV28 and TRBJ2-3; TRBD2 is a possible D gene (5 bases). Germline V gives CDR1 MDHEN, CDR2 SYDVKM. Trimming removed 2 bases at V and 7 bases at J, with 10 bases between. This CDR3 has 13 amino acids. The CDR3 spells CASSLELDYTQYF. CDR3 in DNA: TGTGCCAGCAGTTTAGAACTAGATTATACGCAGTATTTT.

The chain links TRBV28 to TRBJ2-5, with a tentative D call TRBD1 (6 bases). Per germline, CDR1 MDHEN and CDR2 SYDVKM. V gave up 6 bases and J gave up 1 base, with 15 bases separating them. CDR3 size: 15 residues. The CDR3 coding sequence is TGTGCCAGCAGCTCGGAAGGCAGGGGCCAAGAGACCCAGTACTTC. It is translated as CASSSEGRGQETQYF.

DNA of the CDR3: TGTGCCAGCAGTTCCCCTTATAGCAATCAGCCCCAGCATTTT. It yields the protein CASSSPYSNQPQHF. The J gene is TRBJ1-5, the V gene TRBV28, with D unresolved. The CDR3 extends over 14 amino acids. From germline, CDR1 is MDHEN and CDR2 SYDVKM. V lost 4 bases and J 0 bases, leaving 7 bases between the germline ends.

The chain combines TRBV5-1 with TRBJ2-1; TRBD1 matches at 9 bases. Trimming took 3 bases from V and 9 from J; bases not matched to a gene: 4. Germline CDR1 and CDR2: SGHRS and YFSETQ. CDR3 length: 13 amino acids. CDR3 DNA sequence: TGCGCCAGCAGCTCGGGACAGGGTAGTGAGCAGTTCTTC. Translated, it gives CASSSGQGSEQFF.

The CDR3 DNA is TGTGCCAGCAGCCGAACGACAGGCTACACCTTC. It codes for CASSRTTGYTF. This sequence joins TRBV5-6 and TRBJ1-2, with D unclear. Germline CDR1 reads SGHDT; CDR2 reads YYEEEE. The CDR3 runs 11 residues. V was clipped by 4 bases and J by 8 bases, with 9 bases between them.

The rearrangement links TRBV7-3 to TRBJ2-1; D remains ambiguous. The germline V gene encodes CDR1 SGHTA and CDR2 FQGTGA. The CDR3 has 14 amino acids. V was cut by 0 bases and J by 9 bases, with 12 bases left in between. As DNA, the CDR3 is TGTGCCAGCAGCTTAACGGCCCCTGCAACTGAGCAGTTCTTC. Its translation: CASSLTAPATEQFF. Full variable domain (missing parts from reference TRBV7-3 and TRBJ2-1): GAGVSQTPSNKVTEKGKYVELRCDPISGHTALYWYRQSLGQGPEFLIYFQGTGAADDSGLPNDRFFAVRPEGSVSTLKIQRTERGDSAVYLCASSLTAPATEQFFGPGTRLTVL.

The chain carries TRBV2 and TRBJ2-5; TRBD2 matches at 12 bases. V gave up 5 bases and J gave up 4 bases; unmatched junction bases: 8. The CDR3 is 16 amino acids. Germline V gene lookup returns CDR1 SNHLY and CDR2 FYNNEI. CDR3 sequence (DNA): TGTGCCAGCAGTCTAGGACTAGCGGGATGGGGAGAGACCCAGTACTTC. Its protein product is CASSLGLAGWGETQYF.

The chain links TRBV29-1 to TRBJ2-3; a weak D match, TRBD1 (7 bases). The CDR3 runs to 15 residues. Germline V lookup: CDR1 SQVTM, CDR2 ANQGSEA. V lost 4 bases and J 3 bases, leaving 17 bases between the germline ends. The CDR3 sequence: CSVVGAGGKTDTQYF. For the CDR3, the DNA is TGCAGCGTTGTTGGCGCAGGGGGGAAAACAGATACGCAGTATTTT.

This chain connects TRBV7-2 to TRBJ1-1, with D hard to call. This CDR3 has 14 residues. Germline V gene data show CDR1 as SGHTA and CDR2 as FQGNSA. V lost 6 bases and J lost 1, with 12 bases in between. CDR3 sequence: CASSSHGRNTEAFF. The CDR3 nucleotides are TGTGCCAGCAGTTCCCATGGGAGGAACACTGAAGCTTTCTTT.

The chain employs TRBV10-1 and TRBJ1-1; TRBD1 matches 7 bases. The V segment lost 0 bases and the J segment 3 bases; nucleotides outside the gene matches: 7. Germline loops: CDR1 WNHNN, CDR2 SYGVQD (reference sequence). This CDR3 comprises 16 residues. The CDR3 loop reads CASSESKTGWDTEAFF. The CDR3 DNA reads TGCGCCAGCAGTGAGTCTAAGACAGGGTGGGACACTGAAGCTTTCTTT.

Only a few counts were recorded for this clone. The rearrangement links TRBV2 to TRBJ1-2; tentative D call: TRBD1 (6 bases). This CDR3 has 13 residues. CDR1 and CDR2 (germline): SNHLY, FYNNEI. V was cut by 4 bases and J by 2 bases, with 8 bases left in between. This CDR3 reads CASSADRNYGYTF. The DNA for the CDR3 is TGTGCCAGCAGTGCTGACAGGAACTATGGCTACACCTTC.

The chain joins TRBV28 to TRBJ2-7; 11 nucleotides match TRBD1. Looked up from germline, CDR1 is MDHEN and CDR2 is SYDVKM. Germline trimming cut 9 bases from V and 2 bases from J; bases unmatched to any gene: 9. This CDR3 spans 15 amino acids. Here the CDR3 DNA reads TGTGCCAGTCGTCCCGGGACAGGGGGGGCCTACGAGCAGTACTTC. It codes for CASRPGTGGAYEQYF.